These 30 T cell receptor beta chains share one sample of origin, sequenced in a study of CD8+ T cells in alopecia areata. Following RNA extraction, reverse transcription yielded cDNA that acted as the sequencing template. Assay: immunoSEQ multiplex PCR; the TCRdb copy retains only in-frame clones and omits some. The sample carries approximately 63,000 clones, roughly 57% recorded once. This material consisted of CD8+ T cells sorted from blood, taken at week 0. These receptors were collected from a human donor with alopecia areata.

This clone was observed a few times. The rearrangement uses TRBV7-8 and TRBJ2-5, with 13 bases lining up with TRBD2. Germline CDR1 SGHVS, CDR2 FQNEAQ. The CDR3 extends over 16 amino acids. Trimming removed 5 bases from V and 5 bases from J; junction bases left unmatched: 8. The CDR3 DNA sequence: TGTGCCAGCAGCCAAGGGACTAGCGGGATACTGGAGACCCAGTACTTC. Amino acid sequence: CASSQGTSGILETQYF.

In its sample, this clone was seen a few times. The chain couples TRBV27 to TRBJ2-1; no definite D call. Trimming removed 4 bases from V and 2 bases from J, with 15 bases in between. The germline gives CDR1 MNHEY, CDR2 SMNVEV (reference sequence). The CDR3 extends over 16 amino acids. CDR3 residues: CASSSTIAVTYNEQFF. DNA for the CDR3: TGTGCCAGCAGTTCAACCATCGCCGTGACCTACAATGAGCAGTTCTTC.

The chain couples TRBV29-1 to TRBJ1-2; no clear D gene. V was trimmed by 5 bases and J by 3 bases, leaving 13 bases between them. There are 13 residues in the CDR3. The germline V gene has CDR1 SQVTM and CDR2 ANQGSEA. The CDR3 loop reads CSVLREVDYGYTF. The CDR3 region has the DNA TGCAGCGTTTTACGGGAAGTAGACTATGGCTACACCTTC.

This clone was observed a few times. CDR3 region: CASSLAWTSGDEQFF. For the CDR3, the DNA is TGTGCCAGCAGCTTAGCTTGGACATCTGGCGATGAGCAGTTCTTC. V and J are TRBV7-9 and TRBJ2-1, with D perhaps matching TRBD1 (5 bases). V was cut by 0 bases and J by 8 bases, with 14 bases left in between. Germline loops: CDR1 SEHNR, CDR2 FQNEAQ (reference sequence). The length of the CDR3 is 15 residues.

The genes are TRBV27 and TRBJ1-2, with D possibly matching TRBD1 (5 bases). The CDR3 consists of 12 residues. The V end lost 6 bases, the J end lost 4 bases, and 9 bases lay between the germline ends. The germline gives CDR1 MNHEY, CDR2 SMNVEV (reference sequence). DNA of the CDR3: TGTGCCAGCAGCGGGGACGGCTATGGCTACACCTTC. Its translation: CASSGDGYGYTF.

The chain employs TRBV30 and TRBJ2-3; 10 positions agree with TRBD2. The germline V gene has CDR1 GTSNPN and CDR2 SVGIG (reference sequence). This CDR3 is 18 amino acids long. V lost 3 bases to trimming and J lost 4 bases; unmatched junction nucleotides: 16. In DNA, the CDR3 is TGTGCCTGGAGGGCATCTAGCGGGAGCCTCTGGAGGGCAGATACGCAGTATTTT. Translated, it gives CAWRASSGSLWRADTQYF.

The chain joins TRBV13 to TRBJ2-5, with D tentatively TRBD2 (6 bases). CDR3 length: 18 residues. CDR1 and CDR2 (germline): PRHDT, FYEKMQ (reference sequence). V dropped 3 bases and J dropped 4 bases, with 24 bases sitting between them. The CDR3 here is CASSFFSWGGSEGETQYF. DNA of the CDR3: TGTGCCAGCAGCTTTTTTTCGTGGGGAGGTTCGGAAGGAGAGACCCAGTACTTC.

The chain employs TRBV29-1 and TRBJ1-2; D is uncertain. V lost 0 bases, J lost 1 base, and 9 bases lay in between. Germline V gene sequence: CDR1 SQVTM, CDR2 ANQGSEA. This CDR3 is built from 14 residues. The CDR3 region has the DNA TGCAGCGTTGAAGATCTATCCAGTAACTATGGCTACACCTTC. Protein product: CSVEDLSSNYGYTF.

The genes are TRBV29-1 and TRBJ2-7; tentative D call: TRBD2 (5 bases). Germline lookup yields CDR1 SQVTM and CDR2 ANQGSEA. Trimming left V 4 bases short and J 0 bases short, with 10 bases between. CDR3 length equals 13 residues. This CDR3 reads CSVVSGNSYEQYF. The CDR3 region has the DNA TGCAGCGTTGTATCGGGGAACTCCTACGAGCAGTACTTC.

The rearrangement joins TRBV6-6 to TRBJ2-1; 8 bases fit TRBD1. From germline, CDR1 is MNHNY and CDR2 SVGAGI (reference sequence). V lost 0 bases to trimming and J lost 6 bases; unmatched junction nucleotides: 7. The CDR3 runs 16 residues. The CDR3 DNA sequence: TGTGCCAGCAGTTACTCGACAGGGGATTCGGCCAATGAGCAGTTCTTC. As protein: CASSYSTGDSANEQFF.

J is TRBJ1-6 and V is TRBV29-1, with 9 bases aligning to TRBD1. V was pared by 7 bases and J by 7 bases, with 5 bases of the junction left unmatched. CDR3 length: 13 residues. CDR1 is SQVTM and CDR2 is ANQGSEA in the germline V gene. CDR3 sequence reads: CSAGQGLNSPLHF. The CDR3 bases are TGCAGCGCCGGACAGGGGCTAAATTCACCCCTCCACTTT.

This clone was counted between two and nine times. V usage is TRBV28 and J usage is TRBJ2-6; D is ambiguous. Trimming took off 5 bases at V and 0 bases at J, with 5 bases between the two ends. This CDR3 spans 14 amino acids. Germline-derived CDR1 and CDR2 are MDHEN and SYDVKM. CDR3 coding DNA: TGTGCCAGCAGTCCCGCCTCTGGGGCCAACGTCCTGACTTTC. Protein sequence: CASSPASGANVLTF.

This clone is a singleton in its sample. The rearrangement joins TRBV7-3 to TRBJ2-5; D uncertain. This CDR3 spans 14 amino acids. The germline V and J ends were trimmed by 5 bases and 1 base, with 11 bases remaining between them. Per germline, CDR1 SGHTA and CDR2 FQGTGA. In DNA, the CDR3 is TGTGCCAGCAGCGAGACCGGGTCCCAAGAGACCCAGTACTTC. Its translation is CASSETGSQETQYF.

In this sample, this clone turned up once. The V and J genes are TRBV9 and TRBJ2-7, with D possibly matching TRBD2 (6 bases). The CDR3 runs to 14 residues. V was pared by 0 bases and J by 5 bases, with 12 bases between. Germline loops: CDR1 SGDLS, CDR2 YYNGEE. DNA for the CDR3: TGTGCCAGCAGCGTAGAGGGCGGGAACGACGAGCAGTACTTC. Residues: CASSVEGGNDEQYF. Filled out from reference TRBV9 and TRBJ2-7, the complete variable domain reads DSGVTQTPKHLITATGQRVTLRCSPRSGDLSVYWYQQSLDQGLQFLIQYYNGEERAKGNILERFSAQQFPDLHSELNLSSLELGDSALYFCASSVEGGNDEQYFGPGTRLTVT.

The J gene is TRBJ1-1, the V gene TRBV7-8; 7 bases are shared with TRBD1. Trimming took 5 bases from V and 3 from J; bases not matched to a gene: 9. The CDR3 totals 15 residues. The germline CDR1 and CDR2 sequences are SGHVS and FQNEAQ. Written as DNA, the CDR3 is TGTGCCAGCAGCCACAGGGGTGGTAGGGACACTGAAGCTTTCTTT. Translated: CASSHRGGRDTEAFF. The variable domain in full, with the rest retrieved from reference TRBV7-8 and TRBJ1-1, is GAGVSQSPRYKVAKRGQDVALRCDPISGHVSLFWYQQALGQGPEFLTYFQNEAQLDKSGLPSDRFFAERPEGSVSTLKIQRTQQEDSAVYLCASSHRGGRDTEAFFGQGTRLTVV.

The chain combines TRBV25-1 with TRBJ1-1, with a tentative D call TRBD1 (6 bases). Germline V gene data show CDR1 as MGHDK and CDR2 as SYGVNS. Deletions cut 1 base from V and 5 bases from J, with 17 bases between. The CDR3 has 16 amino acids. Here the CDR3 reads CASSEFGGGKSTEAFF. As DNA, the CDR3 is TGTGCCAGCAGTGAATTTGGAGGGGGAAAGTCGACTGAAGCTTTCTTT.

The CDR3 spells CASRRGGQPQHF. In DNA, the CDR3 is TGTGCCAGCAGGAGGGGTGGTCAGCCCCAGCATTTT. The chain uses TRBV2 and TRBJ1-5, with a weak D call TRBD1 (5 bases). The V end lost 6 bases, the J end lost 6 bases, and 9 bases lay between the germline ends. The CDR3 length is 12 residues. Germline lookup yields CDR1 SNHLY and CDR2 FYNNEI. The complete variable domain, with remaining parts taken from reference TRBV2 and TRBJ1-5, reads EPEVTQTPSHQVTQMGQEVILRCVPISNHLYFYWYRQILGQKVEFLVSFYNNEISEKSEIFDDQFSVERPDGSNFTLKIRSTKLEDSAMYFCASRRGGQPQHFGDGTRLSIL.

This clone has only a few counts. The CDR3 DNA reads as TGTGCCAGCAGGAATGTCCCGGGCGAGCAGTACTTC. Its translation: CASRNVPGEQYF. The chain links TRBV27 to TRBJ2-7, with D uncertain. The CDR3 runs 12 residues. In germline, CDR1 is MNHEY, CDR2 SMNVEV (reference sequence). The ends were cut back, 6 bases at V and 6 bases at J, with 12 bases in the middle.

A remark on this clone: With only one base between it and a far larger clone, this is likely a read error. The CDR3 DNA reads TGTGCCAGCAGTTTATCGATCGGCTACGAGCAGTACTTC. This gives the protein CASSLSIGYEQYF. The J gene is TRBJ2-7, the V gene TRBV25-1; D call uncertain. The CDR3 is 13 residues long. Germline loops: CDR1 MGHDK, CDR2 SYGVNS. The ends were cut back, 5 bases at V and 3 bases at J, with 11 bases in the middle.

This clone has a handful of counts. The J gene is TRBJ2-7, the V gene TRBV9, with 8 bases matching TRBD2. The CDR3 is made up of 14 amino acids. Germline trimming cut 1 base from V and 7 bases from J; bases unmatched to any gene: 7. Germline V gives CDR1 SGDLS, CDR2 YYNGEE. The CDR3 spells CASSVYSGVGEQYF. The CDR3 DNA reads TGTGCCAGCAGCGTATATAGCGGGGTGGGTGAGCAGTACTTC.

The chain couples TRBV29-1 to TRBJ1-1; 8 nucleotides agree with TRBD1. The germline V gene has CDR1 SQVTM and CDR2 ANQGSEA. CDR3 length equals 15 residues. Losses at the gene ends were 4 bases for V and 3 bases for J; bases not matched to a gene: 10. The CDR3 reads CSVAMTGAADTEAFF. In nucleotides, the CDR3 is TGCAGCGTTGCGATGACAGGGGCGGCAGACACTGAAGCTTTCTTT.

In this sample, this clone turned up many times. This chain links TRBV4-1 with TRBJ1-4; possible D gene TRBD1, 6 bases. The CDR3 length is 13 residues. Deletions cut 0 bases from V and 16 bases from J, with 15 bases between. CDR1 is MGHRA and CDR2 is YSYEKL in the germline V gene. DNA for the CDR3: TGCGCCAGCAGCCAAGATGCCCCGGGACAAAAGTTTTTT. Its protein is CASSQDAPGQKFF.

V and J are TRBV6-5 and TRBJ2-3, with TRBD2 as a possible D gene (6 bases). The CDR3 consists of 14 residues. The V gene lost 5 bases and the J gene lost 4 bases, with 13 bases spanning the gap. Germline V gene data show CDR1 as MNHEY and CDR2 as SVGAGI. CDR3 nucleotide sequence: TGTGCCAGCAGTCCCCTAGGGGAGGCAGATACGCAGTATTTT. As protein: CASSPLGEADTQYF.

The CDR3 reads CASSYSDVNEQFF. The CDR3 DNA follows: TGTGCCAGCAGTTACAGCGACGTAAATGAGCAGTTCTTC. The chain uses TRBV6-5 and TRBJ2-1, with no clear D. Germline CDR1 is MNHEY and CDR2 is SVGAGI. V was shortened by 2 bases and J by 7 bases, with 9 bases between the two germline ends. The CDR3 is 13 amino acids.

The chain links TRBV5-4 to TRBJ2-1, with a weak D call TRBD2 (5 bases). CDR3 length: 16 amino acids. Germline V gene sequence: CDR1 SGHNT, CDR2 YYREEE (reference sequence). Trimming removed 2 bases from V and 0 bases from J, with 12 bases in between. The CDR3 region is CASSFPDSSSYNEQFF. CDR3 bases: TGTGCCAGCAGCTTTCCGGACTCGAGCTCCTACAATGAGCAGTTCTTC.

The chain carries TRBV2 and TRBJ2-5; the D is unclear. The last part of the DNA fits TRBJ2-7 better; the J call may be wrong. CDR3 length: 15 amino acids. The V gene's germline CDR1 is SNHLY and CDR2 FYNNEI. CDR3 coding DNA: TGTGCCAGCAGCTTAGATCCCACGTTCTCCTACGAGCAGTACTTC. This gives the protein CASSLDPTFSYEQYF.

This clone was detected once. The rearrangement joins TRBV29-1 to TRBJ2-1; a weak D match, TRBD1 (5 bases). The CDR3 has 11 amino acids. Germline CDR1 reads SQVTM; CDR2 reads ANQGSEA. The germline V and J ends were trimmed by 5 bases and 10 bases, with 12 bases remaining between them. CDR3 residues: CSVSRDGEQFF. CDR3 sequence (DNA): TGCAGCGTTTCCAGGGATGGCGAGCAGTTCTTC.

This chain uses TRBV27 with TRBJ2-1; TRBD2 might be the D (5 bases). Trimming left V 2 bases short and J 13 bases short, with 18 bases between. Germline V gives CDR1 MNHEY, CDR2 SMNVEV (reference sequence). This CDR3 is built from 14 residues. CDR3 coding DNA: TGTGCCAGCAGTTTAAATCGATGGGGAGATCATCAGTTCTTC. Protein sequence: CASSLNRWGDHQFF.

The V call is TRBV7-9, the J call TRBJ1-1; D remains unclear. V shed 6 bases and J shed 0 bases, with 11 bases lying between them. CDR1 is SEHNR and CDR2 is FQNEAQ in the germline V gene (reference sequence). CDR3 length equals 14 residues. The CDR3 DNA sequence: TGTGCCAGCAGACCAACATACATGAACACTGAAGCTTTCTTT. Amino acids: CASRPTYMNTEAFF.

V gene TRBV4-1 combines with J gene TRBJ1-1; 8 bases match TRBD1. The J segment lost 3 bases and the V segment lost 4 bases, leaving 7 bases of the junction unmatched. This CDR3 has 15 amino acids. Germline lookup yields CDR1 MGHRA and CDR2 YSYEKL. The CDR3 coding sequence is TGCGCCAGCAGCCGCCAGACAGGGGTGGACACTGAAGCTTTCTTT. It codes for CASSRQTGVDTEAFF.